This is a list of T cell receptor beta chains from one sample in a study of cytomegalovirus exposure and HLA in healthy donors. Method: immunoSEQ multiplex PCR; TCRdb's copy keeps in-frame clones and lacks some. Of roughly 150,000 clones in the sample, around 82% were seen once. Sequencing was carried out using PBMCs. Source of these receptors: a woman between 45 and 60 years old in good health and CMV-seropositive. Both conserved end residues are part of each CDR3. The D gene is left open where the match is weak. Expanded clones get a size class; other rows say once, few or many, or leave the size out.

.,TRBD1,TRBJ1-1,TRBV19,TGTGCCAGTAGGGGGACAGTTTACACTGAAGCTTTCTTT,CASRGTVYTEAFF
.,.,TRBJ2-7,TRBV7-6,TGTGCCAGCAGCTTAGGTGGGGGGGCCTCCGAGCAGTACTTC,CASSLGGGASEQYF
.,TRBD1,TRBJ2-3,TRBV27,TGTGCCAGCAGGATCCGCTGGACAGGGAGAATGGATACGCAGTATTTT,CASRIRWTGRMDTQYF
.,TRBD1,TRBJ2-7,TRBV7-6,TGTGCCAGCAGCCCTGGGACAGGGGCCGAGCAGTACTTC,CASSPGTGAEQYF
.,.,TRBJ2-1,TRBV2,TGTGCCAGCAGTCGAACTCCCTCAGGGGCTTTGTCCAATGAGCAGTTCTTC,CASSRTPSGALSNEQFF
.,.,TRBJ1-4,TRBV7-9,TGTGCCAGCAGCGGAGGGGTCGGGGACCGATACAATGAAAAACTGTTTTTT,CASSGGVGDRYNEKLFF
.,TRBD1,TRBJ2-3,TRBV2,TGTGCCAGCGGGGTGGAAGGGACAGGGGTTGATACGCAGTATTTT,CASGVEGTGVDTQYF
few,TRBD1,TRBJ2-7,TRBV6-5,TGTGCCAGCAGTTACCGGGACAGGGGATCCTACGAGCAGTACTTC,CASSYRDRGSYEQYF
.,TRBD2,TRBJ2-7,TRBV9,TGTGCCAGCAGCTCCTCCCCCGCAGCGGGGGGGCACGAGCAGTACTTC,CASSSSPAAGGHEQYF
.,.,TRBJ1-5,TRBV5-5,TGTGCCAGCAGCCGGATTGACATTGATCAGCCCCAGCATTTT,CASSRIDIDQPQHF
.,.,TRBJ1-4,TRBV4-3,TGCGCCAGCAGCTTACAGGGTCCGGAAAAACTGTTTTTT,CASSLQGPEKLFF
.,.,TRBJ2-7,TRBV7-2,TGTGCCAGCAGCTTAGTAGCGTTGGCCTACGAGCAGTACTTC,CASSLVALAYEQYF
.,.,TRBJ1-5,TRBV6-1,TGTGCCAGCAGTGAGCGTCAGCCCCAGCATTTT,CASSERQPQHF
.,TRBD1,TRBJ1-2,TRBV2,TGTGCCAGCAGAGGGACAGGGTTGGGTGGCTACACCTTC,CASRGTGLGGYTF
.,TRBD2,TRBJ2-7,TRBV7-8,TGTGCCAGCAGCTTAGCCGGGACTAGCTCCTACGAGCAGTACTTC,CASSLAGTSSYEQYF
.,.,TRBJ1-5,TRBV27,TGTGCCAGCAAGCGGAATAGCAATCAGCCCCAGCATTTT,CASKRNSNQPQHF
.,.,TRBJ1-6,TRBV30,TGTGCCTGGAGTACCGGACAGAAACACAATTCACCCCTCCACTTT,CAWSTGQKHNSPLHF
.,.,TRBJ2-7,TRBV30,TGTGCCTGGAGTGTATCGGCCTACGAGCAGTACTTC,CAWSVSAYEQYF
.,.,TRBJ2-7,TRBV5-6,TGTGCCAGCAGCGTGGGACTGGGAGGGCAGTACTTC,CASSVGLGGQYF
.,.,TRBJ2-3,TRBV29-1,TGCAGCGTAAAACGCGATCCACAGGATACGCAGTATTTT,CSVKRDPQDTQYF
once,.,TRBJ1-2,TRBV7-2,TGTGCCAGCAGCTTCGGGCCTCAGGGTATCAACTATGGCTACACCTTC,CASSFGPQGINYGYTF
.,TRBD2,TRBJ2-5,TRBV5-4,TGTGCCAGCAGCTTGGGTAGCGGGGGGGGACAAGAGACCCAGTACTTC,CASSLGSGGGQETQYF